One and the same sample provided the 16 T cell receptor beta chains below, sequenced in a study of read filtering for tumor transcriptome and immune sequencing. From about 400 ng of RNA, a library with molecular barcoded alpha/delta and beta/gamma adaptors was made. MiXCR was run by TCRdb on the reads, yielding one entry per CDR3 protein. This table holds around 140,000 distinct CDR3 sequences, approximately 13% found once. Source material: a population of CD138-negative cells sorted from bone marrow. These receptor sequences come from a donor aged 40 or older with multiple myeloma.

This clonotype was seen repeatedly, ten times or more. The V call is TRBV7-9, the J call TRBJ2-1; 7 bases line up with TRBD2. CDR3 length equals 15 residues. Germline lookup yields CDR1 SEHNR and CDR2 FQNEAQ (reference sequence). V gave up 5 bases and J gave up 3 bases; unmatched junction bases: 7. CDR3 region: CASSLATSFYNEQFF. The DNA for the CDR3 is TGTGCCAGCAGCCTGGCGACTAGCTTCTACAATGAGCAGTTCTTC.

A note on this clonotype: A single base separates this from a much larger clone, so it may be a read error. The chain couples TRBV6-2 or TRBV6-3 to TRBJ2-3; D may be TRBD1 (6 bases). Germline-derived CDR1 and CDR2 are MNHEY and SVGEGT. The CDR3 runs 14 residues. CDR3: CASSSGQPTDTPYF. The CDR3 nucleotides read TGTGCCAGCAGTTCAGGACAGCCCACAGATACGCCGTATTTT.

The chain employs TRBV7-9 and TRBJ2-7; unclear D gene. The CDR3 covers 14 residues. CDR1 is SEHNR, CDR2 FQNEAQ, per germline (reference sequence). V lost 5 bases and J lost 6, with 17 bases in between. The CDR3 DNA reads as TGTGCCAGCAGCCACTTGGACCGGCCCCTCGAGCAGTACTTC. This gives the protein CASSHLDRPLEQYF.

This clonotype was counted at least ten times. This rearrangement joins TRBV27 to TRBJ1-5, with D unclear. V was clipped by 0 bases and J by 2 bases, with 5 bases between them. The CDR3 contains 14 residues. Germline V gene lookup returns CDR1 MNHEY and CDR2 SMNVEV (reference sequence). This chain's CDR3 is CASSLSTGNQPQHF. Here the CDR3 DNA reads TGTGCCAGCAGTTTATCGACTGGCAATCAGCCCCAGCATTTT.

This sequence joins TRBV7-9 and TRBJ2-3; D possibly uses TRBD1 or TRBD2 (5 bases each). Trimming took off 5 bases at V and 1 base at J, with 13 bases between the two ends. CDR3 length: 15 amino acids. Germline V lookup: CDR1 SEHNR, CDR2 FQNEAQ (reference sequence). The CDR3 DNA follows: TGTGCCAGCAGCACCACTGGGACCCGCACAGATACGCAGTATTTT. It encodes CASSTTGTRTDTQYF. Together with reference TRBV7-9 and TRBJ2-3, the CDR3 gives the full variable domain: DTGVSQNPRHKITKRGQNVTFRCDPISEHNRLYWYRQTLGQGPEFLTYFQNEAQLEKSRLLSDRFSAERPKGSFSTLEIQRTEQGDSAMYLCASSTTGTRTDTQYFGPGTRLTVL.

This clonotype was counted many times. The CDR3 region has the DNA TGTGCCAGCAGCTTAGCAGAAGCCCGGGCTTTCTTT. It translates to CASSLAEARAFF. The chain has TRBV7-9 and TRBJ1-1; D ambiguous. V was trimmed by 0 bases and J by 11 bases, leaving 10 bases between them. CDR1 SEHNR and CDR2 FQNEAQ come from the germline V gene (reference sequence). The CDR3 spans 12 residues.

This clonotype was recorded many times. The rearrangement uses TRBV11-2 and TRBJ1-1; perhaps TRBD1 as D (5 bases). The germline V and J ends were trimmed by 5 bases and 4 bases, with 17 bases remaining between them. Germline CDR1 and CDR2: SGHAT and FQNNGV. The CDR3 loop spans 15 amino acids. CDR3 DNA sequence: TGTGCCAGCAGCGGGGTACGGGGGAGGGGCACTGAAGCTTTCTTT. Its protein is CASSGVRGRGTEAFF.

This clonotype was observed at least ten times. Sequence at one end of the junction differs from germline and may be a read error. This chain uses TRBV27 with TRBJ2-3; 12 bases fit TRBD2. Germline lookup yields CDR1 MNHEY and CDR2 SMNVEV (reference sequence). This CDR3 has 15 residues. The CDR3 sequence is CASSQTSGRTDTQYF. CDR3 coding DNA: TGCGCCAGCAGCCAGACTAGCGGGAGAACAGATACGCAGTATTTT.

Of note for this clonotype: A much larger clone differs by one base, so this may be a read error. The rearrangement links TRBV7-9 to TRBJ2-3; the D gene is possibly TRBD2 (5 bases). Looked up from germline, CDR1 is SEHNR and CDR2 is FQNEAQ (reference sequence). There are 13 residues in the CDR3. The DNA of the CDR3 is TGTGCCAGCAGCTTAGGCGAGGAGGAGACGCAGTGTTTT. This translates into CASSLGEEETQCF.

This clonotype has just a few counts. CDR3: CASSLEKEEFF. In nucleotides, the CDR3 is TGCGCCAGCAGCTTGGAGAAGGAGGAGTTCTTC. The J gene is TRBJ2-1, the V gene TRBV5-1, with D perhaps TRBD2 (5 bases). Deletions cut 0 bases from V and 14 bases from J, with 9 bases between. The CDR3 is 11 amino acids. Germline CDR1 SGHRS, CDR2 YFSETQ.

On this clonotype: A clone one base away is much larger, so this may be a read error. The rearrangement uses TRBV13 and TRBJ2-7; D gene ambiguous. Per germline, CDR1 PRHDT and CDR2 FYEKMQ (reference sequence). The length of the CDR3 is 13 residues. CDR3 residues: CAGSSPDLYEQYF. DNA for the CDR3: TGTGCCGGCAGCTCACCGGACCTCTACGAGCAGTACTTC. Looking up the rest from reference TRBV13 and TRBJ2-7 gives the full variable domain: AAGVIQSPRHLIKEKRETATLKCYPIPRHDTVYWYQQGPGQDPQFLISFYEKMQSDKGSIPDRFSAQQFSDYHSELNMSSLELGDSALYFCAGSSPDLYEQYFGPGTRLTVT.

Points on this clonotype: A much larger clone lies one base from this, so it may be a read error. The CDR3 end shows no conserved phenylalanine or tryptophan, and so a read error is likely. The chain uses TRBV6-6 and TRBJ2-5; no firm D call. The CDR3 runs to 13 residues. Looked up from germline, CDR1 is MNHNY and CDR2 is SVGAGI (reference sequence). The V end lost 6 bases, the J end lost 3 bases, and 11 bases lay between the germline ends. CDR3 protein: CASRGPLEETQYY. The CDR3 DNA is TGTGCCAGCAGGGGCCCTTTGGAAGAGACCCAGTACTAC.

This clonotype was seen many times. The chain is built from TRBV27 and TRBJ2-1; the D call may be TRBD1 or TRBD2 (5 bases each). Germline assignment: CDR1 MNHEY and CDR2 SMNVEV (reference sequence). The CDR3 covers 16 residues. With 6 bases removed from V and 2 bases from J, the gap between germline ends came to 17 bases. Here the CDR3 DNA reads TGTGCCAGCAGGGGGCCAGGGACCCCCACCTACAATGAGCAGTTCTTC. Encoded protein: CASRGPGTPTYNEQFF.

This clonotype was recorded at least ten times. The chain is built from TRBV6-1 and TRBJ2-2; 8 nucleotides line up with TRBD1. Trimming took 6 bases from V and 7 from J; bases not matched to a gene: 10. The CDR3 is made up of 15 amino acids. The V gene's germline CDR1 is MNHNS and CDR2 SASEGT. CDR3 amino acids: CASSRRTGSGGELFF. The CDR3, as DNA: TGTGCCAGCAGCCGACGGACAGGGAGTGGCGGGGAGCTGTTTTTT.

This clonotype has just a few counts. V gene TRBV19 combines with J gene TRBJ1-5; possibly TRBD1 for D (5 bases). This CDR3 has 13 residues. Trimming left V 10 bases short and J 1 base short, with 11 bases between. Germline-derived CDR1 and CDR2 are LNHDA and SQIVND (reference sequence). CDR3 amino acids: CATSRDSNQPQHF. DNA of the CDR3: TGTGCCACTAGCCGGGACAGCAATCAGCCCCAGCATTTT.

A remark on this clonotype: A much larger clone differs by one base, so this may be a read error. In DNA, the CDR3 is TGTGCCAGCAGCCACAGGATCGGGCAGGGGGTTAAAGCTTTCTTT. Protein sequence: CASSHRIGQGVKAFF. This sequence joins TRBV12-3 or TRBV12-4 and TRBJ1-1; 7 bases line up with TRBD1. The CDR3 spans 15 residues. V lost 6 bases and J lost 9; bases outside the gene matches: 16.